This TCR beta chain originates from a study of T cell responses to AZD1222 COVID-19 vaccine. The overall study: Combined were second doses at about 4 or about 12 weeks. Study-wide points: As reported, nearly half of all spike-specific TCRs target variant regions that are unmutated.

Sequencing was performed with immunoSEQ multiplex PCR; in TCRdb, only in-frame clones are kept and a portion is missing. This repertoire shows approximately 85,000 clones, about 86% found once; its top ten account for about 6%. About this clone: The antigen is unknown.

CDR3 length: 15 amino acids. V lost 4 bases, J lost 5 bases, and 17 bases lay in between. Germline V gene sequence: CDR1 SEHNR, CDR2 FQNEAQ (reference sequence). This sequence was found in an adult in good health. The chain combines TRBV7-9 with TRBJ2-5, with D possibly being TRBD1 (6 bases). The sequencing here drew on peripheral blood, taken on day 0 of AZD1222 vaccination. DNA of the CDR3: TGTGCCAGCAGCTACGGGCTGGGGACACGGGAGACCCAGTACTTC. Protein product: CASSYGLGTRETQYF.